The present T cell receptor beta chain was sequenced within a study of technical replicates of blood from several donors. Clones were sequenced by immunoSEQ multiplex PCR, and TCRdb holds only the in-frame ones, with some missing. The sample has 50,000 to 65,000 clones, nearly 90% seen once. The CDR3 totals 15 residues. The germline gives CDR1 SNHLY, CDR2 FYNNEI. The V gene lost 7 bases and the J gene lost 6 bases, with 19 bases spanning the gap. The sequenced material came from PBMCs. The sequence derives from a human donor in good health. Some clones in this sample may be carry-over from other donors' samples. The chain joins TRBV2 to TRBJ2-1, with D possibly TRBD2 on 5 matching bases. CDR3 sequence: CASILGLALGNEQFF. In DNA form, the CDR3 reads TGTGCCAGCATCCTTGGACTTGCCCTGGGCAATGAGCAGTTCTTC. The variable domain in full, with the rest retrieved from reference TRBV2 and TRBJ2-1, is EPEVTQTPSHQVTQMGQEVILRCVPISNHLYFYWYRQILGQKVEFLVSFYNNEISEKSEIFDDQFSVERPDGSNFTLKIRSTKLEDSAMYFCASILGLALGNEQFFGPGTRLTVL.